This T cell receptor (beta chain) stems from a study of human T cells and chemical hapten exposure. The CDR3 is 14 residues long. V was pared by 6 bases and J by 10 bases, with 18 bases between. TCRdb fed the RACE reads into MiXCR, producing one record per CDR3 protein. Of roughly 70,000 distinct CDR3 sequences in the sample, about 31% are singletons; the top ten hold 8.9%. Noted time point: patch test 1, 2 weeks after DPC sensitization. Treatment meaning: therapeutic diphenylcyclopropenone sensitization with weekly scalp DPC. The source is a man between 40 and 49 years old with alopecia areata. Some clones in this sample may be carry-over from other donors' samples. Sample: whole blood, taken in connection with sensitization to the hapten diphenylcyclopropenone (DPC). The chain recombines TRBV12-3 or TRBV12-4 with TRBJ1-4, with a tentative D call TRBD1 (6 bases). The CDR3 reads CASRGTGAVGKLFF. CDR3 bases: TGTGCCAGCAGGGGGACGGGGGCTGTCGGAAAACTGTTTTTT.